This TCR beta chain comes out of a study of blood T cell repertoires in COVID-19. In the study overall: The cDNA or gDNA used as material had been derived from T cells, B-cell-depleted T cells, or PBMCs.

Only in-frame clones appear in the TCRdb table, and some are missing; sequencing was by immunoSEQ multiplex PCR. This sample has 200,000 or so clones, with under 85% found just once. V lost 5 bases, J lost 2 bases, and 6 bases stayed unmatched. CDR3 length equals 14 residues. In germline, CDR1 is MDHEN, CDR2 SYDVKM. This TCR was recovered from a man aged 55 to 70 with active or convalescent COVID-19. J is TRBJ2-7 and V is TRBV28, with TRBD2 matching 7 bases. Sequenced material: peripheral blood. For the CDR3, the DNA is TGTGCCAGCAGTAGCGGGACGATTCCCTACGAGCAGTACTTC. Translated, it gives CASSSGTIPYEQYF.